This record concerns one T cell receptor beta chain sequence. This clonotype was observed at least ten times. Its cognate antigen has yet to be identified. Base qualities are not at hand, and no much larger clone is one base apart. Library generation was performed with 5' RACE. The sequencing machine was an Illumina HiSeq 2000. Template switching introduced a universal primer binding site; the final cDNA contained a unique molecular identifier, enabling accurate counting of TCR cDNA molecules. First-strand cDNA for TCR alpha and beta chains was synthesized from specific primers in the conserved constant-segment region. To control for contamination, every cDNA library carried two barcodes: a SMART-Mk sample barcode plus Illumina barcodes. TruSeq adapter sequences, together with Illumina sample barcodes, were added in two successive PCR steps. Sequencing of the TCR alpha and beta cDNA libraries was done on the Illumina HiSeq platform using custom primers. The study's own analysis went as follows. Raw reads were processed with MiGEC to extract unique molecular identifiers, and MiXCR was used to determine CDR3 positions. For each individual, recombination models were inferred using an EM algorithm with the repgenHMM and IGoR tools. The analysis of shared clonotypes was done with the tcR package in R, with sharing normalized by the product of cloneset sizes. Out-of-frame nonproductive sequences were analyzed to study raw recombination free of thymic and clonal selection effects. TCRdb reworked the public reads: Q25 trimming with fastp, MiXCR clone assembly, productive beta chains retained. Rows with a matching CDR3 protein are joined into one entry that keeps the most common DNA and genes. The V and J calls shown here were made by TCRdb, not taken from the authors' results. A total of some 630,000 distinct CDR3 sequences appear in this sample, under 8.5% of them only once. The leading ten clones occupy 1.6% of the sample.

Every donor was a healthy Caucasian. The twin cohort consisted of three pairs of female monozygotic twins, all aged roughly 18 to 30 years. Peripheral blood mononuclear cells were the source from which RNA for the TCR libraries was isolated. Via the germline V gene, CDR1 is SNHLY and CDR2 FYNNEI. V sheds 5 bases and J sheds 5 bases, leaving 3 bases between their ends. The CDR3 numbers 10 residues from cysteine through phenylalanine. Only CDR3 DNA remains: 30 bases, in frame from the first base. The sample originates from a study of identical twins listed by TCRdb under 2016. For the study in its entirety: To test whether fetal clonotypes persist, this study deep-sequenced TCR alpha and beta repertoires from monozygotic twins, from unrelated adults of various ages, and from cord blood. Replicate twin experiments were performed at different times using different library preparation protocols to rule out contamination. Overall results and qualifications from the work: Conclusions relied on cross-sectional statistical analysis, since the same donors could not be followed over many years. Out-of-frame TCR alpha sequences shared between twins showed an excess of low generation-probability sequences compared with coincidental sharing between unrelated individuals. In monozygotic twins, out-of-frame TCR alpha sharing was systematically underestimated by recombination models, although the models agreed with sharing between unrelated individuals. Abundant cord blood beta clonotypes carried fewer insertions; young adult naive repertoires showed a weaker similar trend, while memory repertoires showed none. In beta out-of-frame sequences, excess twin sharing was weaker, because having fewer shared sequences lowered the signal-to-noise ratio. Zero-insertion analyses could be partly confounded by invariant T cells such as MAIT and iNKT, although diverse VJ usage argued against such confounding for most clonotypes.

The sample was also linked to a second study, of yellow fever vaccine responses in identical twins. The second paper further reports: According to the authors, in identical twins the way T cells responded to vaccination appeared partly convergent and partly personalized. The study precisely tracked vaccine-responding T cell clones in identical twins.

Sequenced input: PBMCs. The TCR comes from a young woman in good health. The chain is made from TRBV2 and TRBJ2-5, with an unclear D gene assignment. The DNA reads TGTGCCAGCAGTAGCGAGACCCAGTACTTC. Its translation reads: CASSSETQYF.